The 15 T cell receptor beta chains given below trace back to one sample, sequenced in a study of tumor-infiltrating lymphocytes in oesophageal squamous cell carcinoma. In TCRdb, the PCR reads were re-called with MiXCR into one record per CDR3 protein. This sample has about 10,000 distinct CDR3 sequences; roughly three fifths occur once, and the top ten carry about 30%. Material: esophageal tumor tissue. These receptors all come from a male donor with esophageal squamous cell carcinoma.

For the CDR3, the DNA is TGTGCCAGCAGGCGGGGGGGTGAGACCCAGTACTTC. It codes for CASRRGGETQYF. V usage is TRBV7-6 and J usage is TRBJ2-4, with 9 bases that match TRBD2. The DNA end lines up better with TRBJ2-5; the J call may be wrong. This CDR3 is 12 amino acids long. Germline assignment: CDR1 SGHVS and CDR2 FNYEAQ.

The chain is built from TRBV7-8 and TRBJ2-4, with D tentatively TRBD2 (6 bases). Germline V gene data show CDR1 as SGHVS and CDR2 as FQNEAQ. V was pared by 3 bases and J by 3 bases, with 12 bases between. The CDR3 is 15 amino acids. CDR3 sequence (DNA): TGTGCCAGCAGCTTGGGGGGAGGTGGCAAAAACATTCAGTACTTC. As protein: CASSLGGGGKNIQYF.

The chain employs TRBV7-7 and TRBJ1-2, with D possibly matching TRBD1 (5 bases). In germline, CDR1 is SSHAT, CDR2 FNYEAQ (reference sequence). V lost 4 bases and J lost 3, with 15 bases in between. This CDR3 spans 15 amino acids. CDR3: CASSSQEFSDYGYTF. The DNA of the CDR3 is TGTGCCAGCAGCTCACAGGAGTTCTCTGACTATGGCTACACCTTC.

The rearrangement links TRBV11-2 to TRBJ2-1; weak D call: TRBD2 (5 bases). There are 15 residues in the CDR3. The germline CDR1 and CDR2 sequences are SGHAT and FQNNGV. Trimming removed 4 bases at V and 0 bases at J, with 10 bases between. The CDR3 reads CASSWVGSSYNEQFF. In DNA, the CDR3 is TGTGCCAGCAGCTGGGTAGGGAGCTCCTACAATGAGCAGTTCTTC.

V is TRBV7-9 and J is TRBJ2-5, with 8 nucleotides matching TRBD1. With 4 bases clipped from V and 1 base from J, the junction kept 5 bases outside the gene matches. This CDR3 is 15 amino acids long. Germline CDR1 reads SEHNR; CDR2 reads FQNEAQ (reference sequence). The CDR3 region has the DNA TGTGCCAGCAGCTACGGACAGGGACCCCAAGAGACCCAGTACTTC. Translated: CASSYGQGPQETQYF.

The chain recombines TRBV7-2 with TRBJ2-1; TRBD2 matches 8 bases. The CDR3 contains 13 residues. Germline trimming cut 1 base from V and 7 bases from J; bases unmatched to any gene: 0. Germline V gene sequence: CDR1 SGHTA, CDR2 FQGNSA. The CDR3 nucleotides read TGTGCCAGCAGCTTAGTAGCGGGAAATGAGCAGTTCTTC. It encodes CASSLVAGNEQFF.

This clonotype was found once. V is TRBV7-6 and J is TRBJ2-4; the D is unclear. CDR1 is SGHVS and CDR2 is FNYEAQ in the germline V gene. V was cut by 1 base and J by 0 bases, with 10 bases left in between. This CDR3 contains 16 residues. CDR3 amino acids: CASSLDPAIAKNIQYF. As DNA, the CDR3 is TGTGCCAGCAGCTTAGACCCGGCGATAGCCAAAAACATTCAGTACTTC.

This sequence joins TRBV6-1 and TRBJ2-5; possible D gene TRBD2, 7 bases. CDR1 and CDR2 from the germline V gene are MNHNS and SASEGT. The CDR3 is 16 amino acids. Trimming removed 6 bases from V and 11 bases from J, with 28 bases in between. The CDR3 DNA follows: TGTGCCAGCAGCAGGGGAGCGGGGCTATCCTACAATGAGCAGTACTTC. Protein: CASSRGAGLSYNEQYF.

CDR3 loop: CASSFAGPNEQFF. Written as DNA, the CDR3 is TGTGCCAGCAGCTTCGCAGGGCCCAATGAGCAGTTCTTC. The chain is built from TRBV7-8 and TRBJ2-1; TRBD1 might be the D (5 bases). Germline CDR1 reads SGHVS; CDR2 reads FQNEAQ. The CDR3 has 13 amino acids. V was cut by 3 bases and J by 6 bases, with 9 bases left in between.

The chain carries TRBV7-3 and TRBJ2-6; possible D gene TRBD1, 5 bases. Germline CDR1 reads SGHTA; CDR2 reads FQGTGA. V dropped 5 bases and J dropped 3 bases, with 17 bases sitting between them. This CDR3 has 17 residues. This CDR3 reads CASSPRTLGHGANVLTF. CDR3 nucleotide sequence: TGTGCCAGCAGCCCGAGGACATTGGGTCATGGGGCCAACGTCCTGACTTTC.

Remarks on this clonotype: It may be a read error: a sequence one base away is much more abundant. This sequence joins TRBV5-1 and TRBJ2-3; 7 nucleotides agree with TRBD2. Per the germline V gene, CDR1 is SGHRS and CDR2 is YFSETQ. The CDR3 length is 16 residues. The V segment lost 1 base and the J segment 14 bases; nucleotides outside the gene matches: 19. The CDR3 region is CASSLIAGELTGELYF. The CDR3 nucleotides read TGCGCCAGCAGCTTGATCGCGGGAGAACTCACCGGGGAGCTGTATTTT.

The chain couples TRBV6-1 to TRBJ2-5, with a weak D call TRBD2 (6 bases). The J call may be in error: the DNA end matches TRBJ2-1 better. The length of the CDR3 is 16 residues. Germline lookup yields CDR1 MNHNS and CDR2 SASEGT. CDR3 sequence reads: CASSEAGGLGYNEQFF. For the CDR3, the DNA is TGTGCCAGCAGTGAAGCGGGGGGTTTGGGGTACAATGAGCAGTTCTTC.

This rearrangement joins TRBV6-8 to TRBJ2-5, with D perhaps matching TRBD1 or TRBD2 (5 bases each). The CDR3 is 13 amino acids. The germline V gene encodes CDR1 MNHGY and CDR2 SAAAGT. The V and J ends lost 7 bases and 5 bases respectively, with 14 bases between them. The CDR3 coding sequence is TGTGCCAGCAACATCGGGTGGGGGGAGACCCAGTACTTC. This codes for CASNIGWGETQYF.

In the case of this clonotype: This may arise from a read error, as a much more abundant clone is one base away. The rearrangement links TRBV24-1 to TRBJ2-4; 11 bases match TRBD1. The CDR3 sequence is 14 residues long. In germline, CDR1 is KGHDR, CDR2 SFDVKD. Unmatched junction bases numbered 11, after V lost 7 bases and J lost 13 bases. The CDR3 sequence is CATRKDRGHTEQYF. The DNA for the CDR3 is TGTGCCACCAGGAAGGACAGGGGGCACACTGAGCAGTACTTC.

The rearrangement links TRBV24-1 to TRBJ2-5, with unresolved D. The V gene's germline CDR1 is KGHDR and CDR2 SFDVKD. V was clipped by 4 bases and J by 5 bases, with 10 bases between them. The CDR3 covers 13 residues. The CDR3 DNA follows: TGTGCCACCAGTGAACCCAGCACGGAGACCCAGTACTTC. This gives the protein CATSEPSTETQYF.